This T cell receptor beta chain was sequenced for a study of identical twins. TCRdb re-called the 5' RACE reads with MiXCR, one entry per CDR3 protein. The sample yields about 520,000 distinct CDR3 sequences, approximately 22% seen once. Trimming pared 2 bases from V and 0 bases from J, leaving 11 bases between. Germline V gene sequence: CDR1 MNHEY, CDR2 SVGAGI. The CDR3 totals 16 residues. These data were also reused for a study on T cells expressing NK-cell markers.

The receptor's source is a woman aged 18-29 years in good health. The sequenced sample consisted of CD4+ T cells sorted from blood. The rearrangement links TRBV6-5 to TRBJ2-4, with TRBD2 as a possible D gene (7 bases). The CDR3 protein is CASSYGAGAAKNIQYF. The DNA of the CDR3 is TGTGCCAGCAGTTACGGGGCGGGGGCAGCCAAAAACATTCAGTACTTC.